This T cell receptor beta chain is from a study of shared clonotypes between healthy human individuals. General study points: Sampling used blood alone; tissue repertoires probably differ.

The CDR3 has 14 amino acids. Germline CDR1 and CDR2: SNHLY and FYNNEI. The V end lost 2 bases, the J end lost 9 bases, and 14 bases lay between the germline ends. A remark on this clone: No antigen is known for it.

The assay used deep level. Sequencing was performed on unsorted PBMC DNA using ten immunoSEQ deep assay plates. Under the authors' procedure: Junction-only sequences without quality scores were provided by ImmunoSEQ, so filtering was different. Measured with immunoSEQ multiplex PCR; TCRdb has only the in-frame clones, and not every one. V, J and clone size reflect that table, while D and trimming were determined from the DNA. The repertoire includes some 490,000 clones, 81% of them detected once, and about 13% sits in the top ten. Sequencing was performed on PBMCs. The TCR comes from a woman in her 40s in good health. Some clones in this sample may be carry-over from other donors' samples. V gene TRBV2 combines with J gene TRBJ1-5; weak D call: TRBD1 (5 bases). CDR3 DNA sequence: TGTGCCAGCAGTGAACTAGGGGAGTTGGGGCCCCAGCATTTT. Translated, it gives CASSELGELGPQHF. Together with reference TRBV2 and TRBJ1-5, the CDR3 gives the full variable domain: EPEVTQTPSHQVTQMGQEVILRCVPISNHLYFYWYRQILGQKVEFLVSFYNNEISEKSEIFDDQFSVERPDGSNFTLKIRSTKLEDSAMYFCASSELGELGPQHFGDGTRLSIL.